A selection of T cell receptor beta chains follows, all from one sample in a study of OX40 agonist ivuxolimab in advanced cancers. Method: immunoSEQ multiplex PCR; TCRdb's copy keeps in-frame clones and lacks some. The sample includes around 62,000 clones, roughly nine tenths of them seen just once. Sample: CD4+ or CD8+ T cells sorted from blood, taken in a trial of the OX40 agonist ivuxolimab. Receptors originate from an adult with an advanced solid tumor such as melanoma, head and neck, liver or kidney cancer. The CDR3 runs from the conserved cysteine through the conserved F or W. D genes are given only for firm matches. Only some rows state a clone size, as once, few, many or a class for expanded clones.

V,J,D,size,CDR3,DNA
TRBV9,TRBJ2-3,.,.,CASSVLTTVSDTQYF,TGTGCCAGCAGCGTCCTTACGACAGTGTCAGATACGCAGTATTTT
TRBV9,TRBJ1-2,.,.,CASSVANYGYTF,TGTGCCAGCAGCGTAGCTAACTATGGCTACACCTTC
TRBV4-3,TRBJ2-7,.,.,CASSQLESWTYF,TGCGCCAGCAGCCAACTCGAATCGTGGACGTACTTC
TRBV5-4,TRBJ2-4,TRBD1,once,CASSREDRGDIQYF,TGTGCCAGCAGCCGGGAGGACAGGGGGGACATTCAGTACTTC
TRBV10-3,TRBJ2-1,TRBD2,.,CAISDLAGVGEQFF,TGTGCCATCAGTGATTTAGCGGGAGTCGGTGAGCAGTTCTTC
TRBV2,TRBJ2-7,TRBD1,.,CTSSGTGGSYEQYF,TGTACCAGCAGTGGGACAGGGGGTTCCTACGAGCAGTACTTC
TRBV6-1,TRBJ2-2,.,.,CASSEMDRGEELFF,TGTGCCAGCAGTGAAATGGACCGGGGCGAGGAGCTGTTTTTT
TRBV28,TRBJ2-1,.,.,CASRPGSSYNEQFF,TGTGCCAGCAGACCGGGGTCCTCCTACAATGAGCAGTTCTTC
TRBV5-4,TRBJ2-1,TRBD2,.,CASSPGLAPYEQFF,TGTGCCAGCAGCCCGGGACTAGCCCCCTATGAGCAGTTCTTC
TRBV5-1,TRBJ2-3,.,.,CASSSPALGDTQYF,TGCGCCAGCAGCTCCCCGGCCCTCGGGGATACGCAGTATTTT
TRBV5-6,TRBJ2-1,TRBD2,once,CASSLISGSSNEQFF,TGTGCCAGCAGCTTAATTAGCGGGAGCAGCAATGAGCAGTTCTTC
TRBV12-5,TRBJ2-1,TRBD2,.,CASGSSGGDNEQFF,TGTGCTAGTGGCTCTAGCGGGGGTGACAATGAGCAGTTCTTC
TRBV11-3,TRBJ2-2,.,.,CASSSGDSRGTGELFF,TGTGCCAGCAGCTCAGGGGACTCTCGGGGCACCGGGGAGCTGTTTTTT
TRBV5-1,TRBJ2-7,TRBD1,.,CASSFGTVTYEQYF,TGCGCCAGCAGCTTCGGGACAGTTACCTACGAGCAGTACTTC
TRBV20-1,TRBJ2-5,.,.,CSARVGETQYF,TGCAGTGCTAGAGTCGGAGAGACCCAGTACTTC
TRBV5-1,TRBJ2-1,.,.,CASSLGADNEQFF,TGCGCCAGCAGCTTGGGGGCGGACAATGAGCAGTTCTTC
TRBV13,TRBJ1-2,.,.,CASSLDGQVYGYTF,TGTGCCAGCAGCTTAGACGGGCAGGTCTATGGCTACACCTTC
TRBV9,TRBJ1-4,.,few,CASSGNGGNEKLFF,TGTGCCAGCAGCGGAAACGGGGGTAATGAAAAACTGTTTTTT
TRBV4-3,TRBJ2-3,.,.,CASSPQTSPAEGTDTQYF,TGCGCCAGCAGCCCTCAAACATCCCCAGCGGAGGGAACAGATACGCAGTATTTT
TRBV6-8,TRBJ1-5,TRBD1,.,CASSLTGQGGGNSNQPQHF,TGTGCCAGCAGTCTCACAGGACAGGGGGGAGGGAATAGCAATCAGCCCCAGCATTTT
TRBV6-1,TRBJ2-2,.,.,CASSDLAFTGELFF,TGTGCCAGCAGTGACCTAGCGTTCACCGGGGAGCTGTTTTTT
TRBV10-1,TRBJ2-7,.,.,CASSSSHQRDEQYF,TGCGCCAGCAGTTCCAGTCACCAGCGAGACGAGCAGTACTTC
TRBV11-2,TRBJ2-2,.,.,CASTRAGAPSPGELFF,TGTGCCAGCACTCGCGCCGGGGCCCCGTCACCCGGGGAGCTGTTTTTT
TRBV6-5,TRBJ1-1,TRBD1,.,CASSLKGQRTEAFF,TGTGCCAGCAGTTTGAAGGGACAGAGGACTGAAGCTTTCTTT
TRBV25-1,TRBJ2-1,.,.,CASSESGQRSNEQFF,TGTGCCAGCAGTGAATCGGGGCAGCGATCCAATGAGCAGTTCTTC
TRBV14,TRBJ2-5,TRBD1,.,CASSQGDRAGVETQYF,TGTGCCAGCAGCCAAGGGGACAGGGCTGGGGTAGAGACCCAGTACTTC
TRBV7-2,TRBJ2-1,.,.,CASSLGGRDNEQFF,TGTGCCAGCAGCTTAGGAGGGCGAGACAATGAGCAGTTCTTC
TRBV4-1,TRBJ1-1,.,once,CASSQDLGRNTEAFF,TGCGCCAGCAGCCAAGATCTGGGGAGGAACACTGAAGCTTTCTTT
TRBV10-3,TRBJ1-2,TRBD1,.,CAISGDRVAGYTF,TGTGCCATCAGTGGGGACAGGGTTGCCGGCTACACCTTC
TRBV6-5,TRBJ2-7,.,.,CASSYDGTGLKQYF,TGTGCCAGCAGTTACGATGGGACGGGTTTGAAGCAGTACTTC
TRBV28,TRBJ2-7,TRBD2,few,CASKSGSGDEQYF,TGTGCCAGCAAAAGCGGGAGTGGTGACGAGCAGTACTTC
TRBV19,TRBJ1-1,.,few,CASLWQGMTFF,TGTGCCAGTCTCTGGCAGGGGATGACTTTCTTT
TRBV28,TRBJ1-1,.,.,CASSFGSVGNTEAFF,TGTGCCAGCAGTTTCGGGTCGGTGGGGAACACTGAAGCTTTCTTT
TRBV28,TRBJ1-2,.,.,CASNDQGPYGYTF,TGTGCCAGCAACGATCAGGGTCCCTATGGCTACACCTTC
TRBV27,TRBJ1-2,TRBD1,.,CASSPRGQYYGYTF,TGTGCCAGCAGTCCCAGGGGGCAGTACTATGGCTACACCTTC